Listed below are T cell receptor beta chains from one sample, sequenced in a study of CD8 T cells in ankylosing spondylitis. TCRdb used MiXCR to reprocess the 5' RACE reads, holding one entry per CDR3 protein. The data contain about 240,000 distinct CDR3 sequences, about 9.1% of them singletons. The sample comprised blood, either unsorted or a sorted T cell fraction (not recorded which). The receptor source for this set is a male donor with ankylosing spondylitis or in good health (not recorded which). Each CDR3 is given with its conserved first and last residue. D genes are given only for firm matches. A clone size is listed for some rows: how often the clone was seen (once, few, many), or a class if it is expanded.

j_gene,abundance,v_gene,d_gene,CDR3nt,CDR3aa
TRBJ2-5,few,TRBV30,-,TGTGCCTGGAGTGTAGGGGAAGAGACCCAGTACTTC,CAWSVGEETQYF
TRBJ1-4,many,TRBV6-1,-,TGTGCCAGCAGCTCAGATCACAGGGAAAAACTGTTTTTT,CASSSDHREKLFF
TRBJ2-1,many,TRBV19,-,TGTGCCAGTAGTATATCCCGGAGCTCCTACAATGAGCAGTTCTTC,CASSISRSSYNEQFF
TRBJ2-2,many,TRBV30,-,TGTGCCTGGAGCGCACGAGAGGGATTCGGCGGGGAGCTGTTTTTT,CAWSAREGFGGELFF
TRBJ2-3,many,TRBV20-1,-,TGCAGTGCTAGACTACAGGTCACAGATACGCAGTATTTT,CSARLQVTDTQYF
TRBJ1-1,many,TRBV5-1,-,TGCGCCAGCAGCTGGCCGGTGGAGGGGAACACTGAAGCTTTCTTT,CASSWPVEGNTEAFF
TRBJ1-2,many,TRBV29-1,-,TGCAGCGTTGAGGGCGAGGGAAGTGGCTACACCTTC,CSVEGEGSGYTF
TRBJ2-7,many,TRBV4-2,TRBD2,TGTGCCAGCAGCCAAGAAATGAGCGGGAGTCTGTACGAGCAGTACTTC,CASSQEMSGSLYEQYF
TRBJ2-4,many,TRBV7-9,TRBD2,TGTGCCAGCAGCACACTAGCGGTAGCCAAAAACATTCAGTACTTC,CASSTLAVAKNIQYF
TRBJ2-3,-,TRBV20-1,TRBD1,TGCAGTGCTCGAGGGAACGACAGGGGGTTCACAGATACGCAGTATTTT,CSARGNDRGFTDTQYF
TRBJ1-4,few,TRBV6-1,-,TGTGCCAGCAGTCCCTCCGGGACCGGAGGGGAAAAACTGTTTTTT,CASSPSGTGGEKLFF
TRBJ1-1,many,TRBV19,-,TGTGCCAGTAGGCGGGGGACTGAAGCTTTCTTT,CASRRGTEAFF